This T cell receptor beta chain appears in the sequencing data of a study of blood T cell repertoires in COVID-19. On the study more broadly: From the United States, Italy and Spain came samples of acute and convalescent COVID-19. T cells, B-cell-depleted T cells, or PBMCs provided the cDNA or gDNA that served as material.

Per the original methods: Amplification of reference gene primers was used by the study to estimate nucleated cell counts. Generated by immunoSEQ multiplex PCR, the TCRdb table keeps only in-frame clones and is missing some. That table is the source of V, J and clone size, and D and trimming were worked out from the DNA. Of approximately 300,000 clones detected, about nine tenths appear once; the ten largest clones hold approximately 2.2%. CDR1 ENHRY and CDR2 SYGVKD come from the germline V gene. Trimming pared 8 bases from V and 8 bases from J, leaving 16 bases between. The CDR3 is 13 residues long.

The source is a man between 18 and 29 years old with active or convalescent COVID-19. Sequences were obtained from peripheral blood. V usage is TRBV10-3 and J usage is TRBJ1-5; the D gene is possibly TRBD1 (6 bases). The CDR3 region is CAIGTNQAEPQHF. The CDR3 coding sequence is TGTGCCATCGGGACAAATCAGGCAGAGCCCCAGCATTTT.